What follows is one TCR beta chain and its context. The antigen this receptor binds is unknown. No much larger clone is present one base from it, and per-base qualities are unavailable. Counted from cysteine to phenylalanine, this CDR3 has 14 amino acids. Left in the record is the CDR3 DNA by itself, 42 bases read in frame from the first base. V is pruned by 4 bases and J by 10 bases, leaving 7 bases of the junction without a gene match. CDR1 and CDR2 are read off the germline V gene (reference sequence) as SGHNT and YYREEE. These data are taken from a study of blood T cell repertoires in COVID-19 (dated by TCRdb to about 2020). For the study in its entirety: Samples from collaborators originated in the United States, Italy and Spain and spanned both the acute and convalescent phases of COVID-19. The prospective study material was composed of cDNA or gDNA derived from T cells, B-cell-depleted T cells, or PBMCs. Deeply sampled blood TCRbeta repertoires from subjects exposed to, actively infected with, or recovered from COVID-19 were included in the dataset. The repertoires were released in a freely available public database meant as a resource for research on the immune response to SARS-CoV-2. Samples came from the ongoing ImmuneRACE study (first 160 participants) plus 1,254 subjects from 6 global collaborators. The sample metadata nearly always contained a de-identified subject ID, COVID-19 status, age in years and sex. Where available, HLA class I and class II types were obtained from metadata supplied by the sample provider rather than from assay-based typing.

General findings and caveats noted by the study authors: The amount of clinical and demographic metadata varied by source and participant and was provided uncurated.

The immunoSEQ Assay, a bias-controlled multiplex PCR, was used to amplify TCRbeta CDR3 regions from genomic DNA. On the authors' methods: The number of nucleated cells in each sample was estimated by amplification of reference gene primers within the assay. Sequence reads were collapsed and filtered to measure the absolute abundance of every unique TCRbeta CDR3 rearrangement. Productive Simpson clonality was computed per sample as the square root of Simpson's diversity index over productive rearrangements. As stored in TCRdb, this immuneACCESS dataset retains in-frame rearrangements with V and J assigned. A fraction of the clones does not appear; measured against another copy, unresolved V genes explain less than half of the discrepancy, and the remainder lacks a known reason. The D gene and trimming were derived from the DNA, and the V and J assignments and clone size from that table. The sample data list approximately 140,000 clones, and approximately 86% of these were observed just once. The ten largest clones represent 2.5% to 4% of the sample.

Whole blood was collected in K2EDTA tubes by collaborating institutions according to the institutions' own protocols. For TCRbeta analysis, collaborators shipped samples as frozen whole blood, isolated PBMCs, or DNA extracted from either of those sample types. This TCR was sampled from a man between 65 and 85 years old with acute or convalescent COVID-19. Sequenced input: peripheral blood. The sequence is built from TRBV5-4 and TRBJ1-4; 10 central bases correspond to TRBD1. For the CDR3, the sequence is CASSLDRGTGKLFF. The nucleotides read TGTGCCAGCAGCCTGGACAGGGGGACAGGAAAACTGTTTTTT.